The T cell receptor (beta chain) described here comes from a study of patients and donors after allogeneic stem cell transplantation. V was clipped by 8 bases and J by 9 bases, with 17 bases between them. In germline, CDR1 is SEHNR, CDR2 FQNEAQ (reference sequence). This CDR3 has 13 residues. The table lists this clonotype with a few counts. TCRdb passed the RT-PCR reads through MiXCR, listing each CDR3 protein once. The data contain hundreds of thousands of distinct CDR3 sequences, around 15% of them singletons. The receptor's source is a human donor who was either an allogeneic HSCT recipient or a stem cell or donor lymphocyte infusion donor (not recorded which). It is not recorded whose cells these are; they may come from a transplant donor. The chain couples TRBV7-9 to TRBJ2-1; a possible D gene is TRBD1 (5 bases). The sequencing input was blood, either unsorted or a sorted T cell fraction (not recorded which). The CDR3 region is CASGPRQGGEQFF. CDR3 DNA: TGTGCCAGCGGACCCCGCCAGGGCGGTGAGCAGTTCTTC.